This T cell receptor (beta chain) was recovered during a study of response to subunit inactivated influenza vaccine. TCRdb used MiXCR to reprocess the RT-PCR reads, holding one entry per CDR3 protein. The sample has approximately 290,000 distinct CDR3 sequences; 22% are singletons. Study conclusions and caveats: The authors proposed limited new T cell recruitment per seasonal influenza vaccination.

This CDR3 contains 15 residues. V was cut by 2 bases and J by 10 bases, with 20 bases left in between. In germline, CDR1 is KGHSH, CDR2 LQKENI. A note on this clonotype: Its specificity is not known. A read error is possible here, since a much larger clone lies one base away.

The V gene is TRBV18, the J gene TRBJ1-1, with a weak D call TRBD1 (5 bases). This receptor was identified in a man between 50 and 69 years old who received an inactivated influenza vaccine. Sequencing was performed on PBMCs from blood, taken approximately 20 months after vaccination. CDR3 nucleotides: TGTGCCAGCTCACCAGGGGGGGACCTGGGTCTAGGAGCTTTCTTT. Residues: CASSPGGDLGLGAFF.